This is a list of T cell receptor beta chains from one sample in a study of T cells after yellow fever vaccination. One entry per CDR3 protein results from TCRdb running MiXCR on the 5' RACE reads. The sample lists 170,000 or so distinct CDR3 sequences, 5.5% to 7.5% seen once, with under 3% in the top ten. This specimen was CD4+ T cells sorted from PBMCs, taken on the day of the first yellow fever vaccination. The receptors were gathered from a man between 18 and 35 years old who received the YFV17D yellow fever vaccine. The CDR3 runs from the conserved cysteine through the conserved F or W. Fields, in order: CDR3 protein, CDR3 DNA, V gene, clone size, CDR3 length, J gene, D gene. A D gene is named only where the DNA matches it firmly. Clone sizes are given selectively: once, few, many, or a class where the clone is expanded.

CDR3: CSARVQQGVGSPLHF
DNA: TGCAGTGCTAGAGTTCAACAGGGTGTTGGTTCACCCCTCCACTTT
V: TRBV20-1
size: many
length: 15
J: TRBJ1-6
D: NA

CDR3: CASSLEGLAEETQYF
DNA: TGCGCCAGCAGCTTGGAGGGTCTAGCGGAAGAGACCCAGTACTTC
V: TRBV5-1
size: many
length: 15
J: TRBJ2-5
D: TRBD2

CDR3: CASSYSPSGGTYNEQFF
DNA: TGCGCCAGCAGCTACAGCCCCAGCGGGGGGACCTACAATGAGCAGTTCTTC
V: TRBV5-1
size: NA
length: 17
J: TRBJ2-1
D: TRBD2

CDR3: CASSTQGAQSYGYTF
DNA: TGCGCCAGCAGCACTCAGGGGGCGCAAAGCTATGGCTACACCTTC
V: TRBV5-1
size: few
length: 15
J: TRBJ1-2
D: TRBD1

CDR3: CASSYQGGRGRDTQYF
DNA: TGTGCCAGCAGTTATCAGGGTGGGAGGGGACGAGATACGCAGTATTTT
V: TRBV6-5
size: few
length: 16
J: TRBJ2-3
D: TRBD2

CDR3: CASDGSGRNSPLHF
DNA: TGTGCCAGCGATGGGTCCGGACGAAATTCACCCCTCCACTTT
V: TRBV7-2
size: many
length: 14
J: TRBJ1-6
D: NA

CDR3: CASSQGGKVNEQFF
DNA: TGCGCCAGCAGCCAAGGCGGGAAGGTCAATGAGCAGTTCTTC
V: TRBV4-3
size: many
length: 14
J: TRBJ2-1
D: NA

CDR3: CASSNLLHLSPLHF
DNA: TGTGCCAGCAGTAATTTACTACACCTTTCACCCCTCCACTTT
V: TRBV6-5
size: few
length: 14
J: TRBJ1-6
D: NA

CDR3: CASSARSLFRVDYTF
DNA: TGTGCCAGCAGCGCCAGGTCCCTCTTCAGGGTCGACTACACCTTC
V: TRBV7-8
size: many
length: 15
J: TRBJ1-2
D: NA

CDR3: CASSLDGGLNIQYF
DNA: TGCGCCAGCAGCTTGGACGGGGGATTAAACATTCAGTACTTC
V: TRBV5-1
size: many
length: 14
J: TRBJ2-4
D: NA

CDR3: CASSGYEQYF
DNA: TGTGCCAGCAGTGGCTACGAGCAGTACTTC
V: TRBV7-2
size: many
length: 10
J: TRBJ2-7
D: NA